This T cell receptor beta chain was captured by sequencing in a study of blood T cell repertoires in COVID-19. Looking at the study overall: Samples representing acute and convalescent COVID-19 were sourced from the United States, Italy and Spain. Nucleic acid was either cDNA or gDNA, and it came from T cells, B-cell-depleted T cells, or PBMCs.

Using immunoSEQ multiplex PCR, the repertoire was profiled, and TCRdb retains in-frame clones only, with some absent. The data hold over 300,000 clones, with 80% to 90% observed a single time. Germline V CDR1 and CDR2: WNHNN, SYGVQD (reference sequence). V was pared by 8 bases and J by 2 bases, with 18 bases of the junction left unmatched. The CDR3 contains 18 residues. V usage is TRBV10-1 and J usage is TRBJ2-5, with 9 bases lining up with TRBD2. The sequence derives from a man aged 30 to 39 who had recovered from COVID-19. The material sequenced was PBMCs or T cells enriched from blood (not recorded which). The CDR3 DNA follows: TGCGCCAGCGCTAGCAGGGTAGAGGTAGCGGGGGTTCAAGAGACCCAGTACTTC. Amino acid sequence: CASASRVEVAGVQETQYF.